The 16 T cell receptor beta chains listed next were all sequenced from one sample in a study of blood T cell repertoires in COVID-19. Assay: immunoSEQ multiplex PCR; the TCRdb copy retains only in-frame clones and omits some. This table holds 200,000 to 250,000 clones, around four fifths found once. The sequencing sample was made of peripheral blood. Source of these receptors: a man under 40 with active or convalescent COVID-19.

The chain is built from TRBV6-5 and TRBJ2-5; perhaps TRBD1 as D (6 bases). Germline assignment: CDR1 MNHEY and CDR2 SVGAGI. Trimming stripped 7 bases from V and 2 bases from J, with 11 bases between. The CDR3 sequence is 13 residues long. The CDR3 loop is CASTRGRQETQYF. CDR3 bases: TGTGCCAGCACTAGGGGGAGACAAGAGACCCAGTACTTC.

This clone was recorded only once. The chain combines TRBV19 with TRBJ1-5, with 7 bases identical to TRBD1. Unmatched junction bases numbered 7, after V lost 1 base and J lost 7 bases. The CDR3 is 15 residues long. Per germline, CDR1 LNHDA and CDR2 SQIVND (reference sequence). The DNA for the CDR3 is TGTGCCAGTAGTATAGTTCAAGGGGGCAGGCAGCCCCAGCATTTT. Translated: CASSIVQGGRQPQHF.

The chain carries TRBV6-2 or TRBV6-3 and TRBJ2-3; TRBD2 might be the D (5 bases). Looked up from germline, CDR1 is MNHEY and CDR2 is SVGEGT. The CDR3 loop spans 13 amino acids. The V gene lost 2 bases and the J gene lost 4 bases, with 7 bases spanning the gap. CDR3 in amino acids: CASSYASPDTQYF. The CDR3 DNA is TGTGCCAGCAGTTACGCTAGCCCAGATACGCAGTATTTT.

The sample holds a few counts of this clone. The chain has TRBV4-2 and TRBJ2-7; 9 bases match TRBD2. Germline loops: CDR1 LGHNA, CDR2 YNFKEQ. CDR3 length equals 17 residues. V shed 2 bases, J shed 5 bases, and the junction held 13 bases outside the gene matches. The CDR3 bases are TGTGCCAGCAGCCAAAGATTGGCGGGACTAGCTAAAGACGAGCAGTACTTC. Protein product: CASSQRLAGLAKDEQYF.

The V and J genes are TRBV12-3 or TRBV12-4 and TRBJ1-2; D remains ambiguous. This CDR3 spans 13 amino acids. V was shortened by 7 bases and J by 8 bases, with 17 bases between the two germline ends. DNA of the CDR3: TGTGCCAGCACCCCCCGGAGCAGTATAGGCTACACCTTC. It encodes CASTPRSSIGYTF.

The rearrangement uses TRBV10-3 and TRBJ1-1; no clear D. The V end lost 2 bases, the J end lost 0 bases, and 13 bases lay between the germline ends. Germline V gene lookup returns CDR1 ENHRY and CDR2 SYGVKD. The CDR3 contains 16 residues. CDR3 sequence reads: CAISEVGRKMNTEAFF. Written as DNA, the CDR3 is TGTGCCATCAGTGAGGTAGGCAGGAAAATGAACACTGAAGCTTTCTTT.

This clone was seen a handful of times. This rearrangement joins TRBV10-2 to TRBJ1-5; no firm D call. The CDR3 covers 14 residues. Germline CDR1 WSHSY, CDR2 SAAADI. V lost 8 bases, J lost 0 bases, and 11 bases lay in between. The CDR3 nucleotides read TGCGCCAGCGAGGCCCACTATAGCAATCAGCCCCAGCATTTT. Its protein product is CASEAHYSNQPQHF.

The V call is TRBV19, the J call TRBJ1-3; 11 bases agree with TRBD1. The germline gives CDR1 LNHDA, CDR2 SQIVND (reference sequence). There are 18 residues in the CDR3. The V gene end was trimmed by 5 bases and the J gene end by 2 bases; junction bases not matched to a gene: 11. CDR3 in amino acids: CASSGTGGGLGTGNTIYF. The DNA for the CDR3 is TGTGCCAGTAGTGGGACAGGGGGAGGCCTCGGCACTGGAAACACCATATATTTT.

The rearrangement links TRBV20-1 to TRBJ1-2; TRBD1 might be the D (6 bases). Deletions cut 7 bases from V and 8 bases from J, with 14 bases between. There are 11 residues in the CDR3. Germline V gene data show CDR1 as DFQATT and CDR2 as SNEGSKA (reference sequence). The CDR3 DNA is TGCAGTGTCCCGACAGGTCTAGGCTACACCTTC. The encoded protein is CSVPTGLGYTF.

The count of this clone is one. This chain joins TRBV19 and TRBJ1-1, with TRBD1 identical over 7 bases. Germline V gene data show CDR1 as LNHDA and CDR2 as SQIVND (reference sequence). The CDR3 covers 12 residues. Losses at the gene ends were 4 bases for V and 6 bases for J; bases not matched to a gene: 2. The CDR3 reads CASSNQGAEAFF. CDR3 coding DNA: TGTGCCAGTAGTAACCAGGGGGCTGAAGCTTTCTTT. Using reference TRBV19 and TRBJ1-1 for the parts outside the CDR3, the full variable domain is DGGITQSPKYLFRKEGQNVTLSCEQNLNHDAMYWYRQDPGQGLRLIYYSQIVNDFQKGDIAEGYSVSREKKESFPLTVTSAQKNPTAFYLCASSNQGAEAFFGQGTRLTVV.

The chain couples TRBV6-5 to TRBJ1-6, with D hard to call. This CDR3 is built from 13 residues. With 2 bases removed from V and 9 bases from J, the gap between germline ends came to 8 bases. Germline CDR1 is MNHEY and CDR2 is SVGAGI. CDR3 amino acids: CASSYRAGSPLHF. The CDR3 nucleotides read TGTGCCAGCAGTTACCGAGCGGGTTCACCCCTCCACTTT.

This CDR3 is CASSPWGAYNSPLHF. For the CDR3, the DNA is TGTGCCAGCAGCCCCTGGGGCGCCTATAATTCACCCCTCCACTTT. The rearrangement links TRBV28 to TRBJ1-6, with D possibly being TRBD1 (5 bases). This CDR3 region has 15 residues. Trimming left V 6 bases short and J 2 bases short, with 11 bases between. The germline V gene encodes CDR1 MDHEN and CDR2 SYDVKM.

The V and J genes are TRBV28 and TRBJ1-2; TRBD1 agrees at 10 bases. Germline V gene data show CDR1 as MDHEN and CDR2 as SYDVKM. The CDR3 spans 15 residues. The V segment lost 5 bases and the J segment 4 bases; nucleotides outside the gene matches: 7. The CDR3 is CASSIWTGGGYGYTF. The DNA for the CDR3 is TGTGCCAGCAGTATTTGGACAGGGGGAGGCTATGGCTACACCTTC.

This sequence joins TRBV6-2 or TRBV6-3 and TRBJ2-7; TRBD2 matches at 8 bases. The CDR3 has 14 amino acids. J was trimmed by 2 bases and V by 7 bases; bases with no gene match: 7. The germline V gene encodes CDR1 MNHEY and CDR2 SVGEGT. The CDR3 nucleotides read TGTGCCAGCACCCCGGGGGGGAGCCCCTACGAGCAGTACTTC. It translates to CASTPGGSPYEQYF.

This clone has just one count. The chain recombines TRBV28 with TRBJ2-7; D may be TRBD2 (5 bases). The CDR3 extends over 16 amino acids. Trimming left V 6 bases short and J 4 bases short, with 22 bases between. The V gene's germline CDR1 is MDHEN and CDR2 SYDVKM. Here the CDR3 DNA reads TGTGCCAGCAGAACACGAGGTACGGGGAAGAAGTACGAGCAGTACTTC. Protein sequence: CASRTRGTGKKYEQYF.

The chain combines TRBV5-1 with TRBJ2-5; tentative D call: TRBD1 (5 bases). Trimming removed 0 bases at V and 3 bases at J, with 12 bases between. CDR3 length: 15 amino acids. CDR1 is SGHRS, CDR2 YFSETQ, per germline. CDR3 region: CASSLGQGRKETQYF. The DNA for the CDR3 is TGCGCCAGCAGCTTGGGGCAGGGCCGAAAAGAGACCCAGTACTTC.